This TCR beta chain was recovered during a study of T cell changes during pregnancy in multiple sclerosis. The data were produced by immunoSEQ multiplex PCR, yet TCRdb's version contains in-frame clones alone and is incomplete. Among about 36,000 clones, around 92% were seen once, and the ten largest hold 1.2%. CDR1 and CDR2 from the germline V gene are SGHRS and YFSETQ. CDR3 length: 18 amino acids. Losses at the gene ends were 4 bases for V and 1 base for J; bases not matched to a gene: 8. The chain is built from TRBV5-1 and TRBJ2-3, with 14 bases identical to TRBD2. Sequencing was done on a sample of PBMCs (not recorded whether the cells were cultured). The TCR sequence derives from a female donor with multiple sclerosis, enrolled in a pregnancy study. The CDR3 reads CASSPGLAGAAGTDTQYF. CDR3 bases: TGCGCCAGCAGCCCGGGACTAGCGGGAGCAGCTGGCACAGATACGCAGTATTTT.